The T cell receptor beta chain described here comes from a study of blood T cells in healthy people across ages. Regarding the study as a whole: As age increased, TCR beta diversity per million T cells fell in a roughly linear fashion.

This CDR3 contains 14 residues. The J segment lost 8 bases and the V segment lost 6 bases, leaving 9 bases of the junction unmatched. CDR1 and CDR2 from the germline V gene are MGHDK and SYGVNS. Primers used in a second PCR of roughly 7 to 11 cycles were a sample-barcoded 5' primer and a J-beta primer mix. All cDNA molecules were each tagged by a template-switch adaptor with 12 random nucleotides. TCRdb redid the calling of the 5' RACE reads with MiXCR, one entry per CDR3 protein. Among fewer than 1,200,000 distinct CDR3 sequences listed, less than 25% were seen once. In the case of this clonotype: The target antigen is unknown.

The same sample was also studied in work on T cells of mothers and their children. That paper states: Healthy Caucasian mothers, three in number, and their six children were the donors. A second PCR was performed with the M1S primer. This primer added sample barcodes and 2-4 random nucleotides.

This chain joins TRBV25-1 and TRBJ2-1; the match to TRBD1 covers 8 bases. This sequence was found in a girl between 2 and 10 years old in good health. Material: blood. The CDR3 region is CASSRTGFDDEQFF. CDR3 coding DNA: TGTGCCAGCAGCCGGACAGGGTTCGACGATGAGCAGTTCTTC.